This T cell receptor beta chain appears in the sequencing data of a study of cytomegalovirus exposure and HLA in healthy donors. Study findings and constraints: Analysis was performed later, and it showed HLA-associated TCR beta chains to be more clonally expanded than equally common others. TCR sequences were mostly rare, though some public TCRs occurred in many donors.

V trimming: 3 bases; J trimming: 2 bases; junction bases outside the gene matches: 4. The CDR3 sequence is 15 residues long. Germline V gene data show CDR1 as SEHNR and CDR2 as FQNEAQ (reference sequence). The PCR was carried out with 60 Vbeta primers and 13 Jbeta primers. Authors' analysis steps: Unique TCR beta chains numbered 80 million to 95 million in a later analysis, with roughly 11 million shared. Libraries were prepared by immunoSEQ multiplex PCR; TCRdb keeps only in-frame clonotypes and omits some of them. V, J and clone size reflect that table, while D and trimming were determined from the DNA. The sample consists of roughly 110,000 clones, more than 65% of them appearing once. This clone was seen a single time. The antigen remains unidentified.

This rearrangement joins TRBV7-9 to TRBJ2-3, with 8 bases that match TRBD1. The source is a male donor in good health and CMV-seronegative. The sequenced material came from PBMCs. The CDR3 DNA sequence: TGTGCCAGCAGCTTTGGGACAGGAATCACAGATACGCAGTATTTT. This codes for CASSFGTGITDTQYF.